A single sample gave rise to the 2 T cell receptor beta chains below, sequenced in a study of blood T cell repertoires in COVID-19. Sequencing was performed with immunoSEQ multiplex PCR; in TCRdb, only in-frame clones are kept and a portion is missing. The sample has over 200,000 clones, around 86% seen once; the top ten hold 4.5% to 5.5%. Sequencing was performed on peripheral blood. Every receptor here comes from a human donor in a cohort sampled during active COVID-19.

This rearrangement joins TRBV5-1 to TRBJ2-4; 8 positions agree with TRBD2. Trimming at V came to 1 base and at J to 8 bases, leaving 5 bases not matched to a gene. CDR3 length: 14 amino acids. Looked up from germline, CDR1 is SGHRS and CDR2 is YFSETQ. As DNA, the CDR3 is TGCGCCAGCAGCTTGACAGGGCGGGGGGACATTCAGTACTTC. This translates into CASSLTGRGDIQYF.

The V and J genes are TRBV29-1 and TRBJ2-7; TRBD1 agrees at 9 bases. V shed 7 bases and J 2 bases; nucleotides not matched to a gene: 9. This CDR3 comprises 14 residues. Germline V gene lookup returns CDR1 SQVTM and CDR2 ANQGSEA. In nucleotides, the CDR3 is TGCAGCGGTTCCGGGGGACAGGGTACCTACGAGCAGTACTTC. Translated: CSGSGGQGTYEQYF.